The 21 T cell receptor beta chains presented below share a single source sample, sequenced in a study of T-cell memory formation after mild COVID-19. Each CDR3 protein gets one entry after TCRdb re-called the 5' RACE reads with MiXCR. The sample contains hundreds of thousands of distinct CDR3 sequences, more than 15% of which appear only once. Sequencing was performed on PBMCs or a T cell subset sorted from them (not recorded which). Receptor source: an adult woman who had mild COVID-19 (a few samples of this study predate the infection). Cell type and time point are not known.

The chain has TRBV6-2 or TRBV6-3 and TRBJ1-5; 9 nucleotides agree with TRBD1. The germline gives CDR1 MNHEY, CDR2 SVGEGT. The CDR3 runs 16 residues. V was clipped by 5 bases and J by 3 bases; unmatched bases: 8. DNA of the CDR3: TGTGCCAGCAGTCCCCGAGGACAGGGGCCCAATCAGCCCCAGCATTTT. Translating it yields CASSPRGQGPNQPQHF.

The chain carries TRBV27 and TRBJ2-1; 7 nucleotides agree with TRBD2. V was clipped by 4 bases and J by 7 bases; unmatched bases: 7. Germline V gives CDR1 MNHEY, CDR2 SMNVEV (reference sequence). This CDR3 has 14 residues. The CDR3 DNA follows: TGTGCCAGCAGTTACGCGGGGACTACTAATGAGCAGTTCTTC. It yields the protein CASSYAGTTNEQFF.

This clonotype was found a few times. The V gene is TRBV7-8, the J gene TRBJ2-6, with 16 bases matching TRBD2. CDR1 and CDR2 (germline): SGHVS, FQNEAQ. Trimming took 1 base from V and 2 from J; bases not matched to a gene: 8. This CDR3 is built from 21 residues. The CDR3 sequence: CASSLGQGLAGGLTGANVLTF. The DNA for the CDR3 is TGTGCCAGCAGCTTAGGACAGGGACTAGCGGGAGGGTTAACTGGGGCCAACGTCCTGACTTTC.

The chain recombines TRBV3-1 with TRBJ2-7; D gene uncertain. Germline CDR1 and CDR2: LGHDT and YNNKEL (reference sequence). This CDR3 comprises 12 residues. V was shortened by 2 bases and J by 6 bases, with 8 bases between the two germline ends. The CDR3 nucleotides are TGTGCCAGCAGCCAACTCCGAGGCGAGCAGTACTTC. Translating it yields CASSQLRGEQYF.

V is TRBV29-1 and J is TRBJ2-1; 9 positions match TRBD2. Germline loops: CDR1 SQVTM, CDR2 ANQGSEA. The length of the CDR3 is 14 residues. Trimming cost V 4 bases and J 4 bases; bases outside gene matches: 5. CDR3 DNA: TGCAGCGTTGCGGGGACTAGCAGGTACAATGAGCAGTTCTTC. Translated: CSVAGTSRYNEQFF.

The J gene is TRBJ2-7, the V gene TRBV20-1, with D possibly being TRBD1 (5 bases). This CDR3 has 11 residues. Germline values: CDR1 DFQATT, CDR2 SNEGSKA (reference sequence). Trimming shortened V by 3 bases and J by 3 bases, and 6 bases separated the two germline ends. The CDR3 DNA reads TGCAGTGCTAGTACAGGCTACGAGCAGTACTTC. It yields the protein CSASTGYEQYF.

Concerning this clonotype itself: A much larger clone differs from this one at a single base, so this may be a read error. J is TRBJ2-2 and V is TRBV9; D gene ambiguous. Trimming cost V 1 base and J 6 bases, with 1 base left between them. Looked up from germline, CDR1 is SGDLS and CDR2 is YYNGEE. The CDR3 covers 11 residues. The CDR3 protein is CASSVSGELFF. CDR3 sequence (DNA): TGTGCCAGCAGCGTATCCGGGGAGCTGTTTTTT.

V is TRBV12-3 or TRBV12-4 and J is TRBJ2-7, with 9 bases fitting TRBD2. The CDR3 extends over 14 amino acids. The J segment lost 7 bases and the V segment lost 3 bases, leaving 7 bases of the junction unmatched. CDR3 DNA sequence: TGTGCCAGCAGTTTTGGCGGGGGGGCCGGTGAGCAGTACTTC. Its protein is CASSFGGGAGEQYF.

This clonotype was seen only a few times. The genes are TRBV9 and TRBJ2-1; possible D gene TRBD1, 5 bases. The V gene's germline CDR1 is SGDLS and CDR2 YYNGEE. V lost 0 bases to trimming and J lost 6 bases, with 16 bases between them. The CDR3 runs 16 residues. CDR3 bases: TGTGCCAGCAGCGTAGAAGACTTTCTCCAGGGCAATGAGCAGTTCTTC. Translation gives CASSVEDFLQGNEQFF.

This clonotype has more than one count but fewer than ten. The gene calls are TRBV7-9 and TRBJ2-7, with a tentative D call TRBD2 (7 bases). CDR3 length: 12 residues. CDR1 SEHNR and CDR2 FQNEAQ come from the germline V gene (reference sequence). Trimming took 5 bases from V and 9 from J, leaving 14 bases between them. For the CDR3, the DNA is TGTGCCAGCAGCGCACAGGGAGGGGGGCAGTACTTC. It codes for CASSAQGGGQYF.

This clonotype was counted only a few times. V and J are TRBV5-1 and TRBJ2-1; D possibly corresponds to TRBD1 (6 bases). Trimming took 4 bases from V and 10 from J, leaving 12 bases between them. From germline, CDR1 is SGHRS and CDR2 YFSETQ. The CDR3 has 12 residues. CDR3 DNA: TGCGCCAGCAGCCCAACAGGGACAGAGCAGTTCTTC. Translation gives CASSPTGTEQFF.

This clonotype was recorded a few times. This sequence joins TRBV7-8 and TRBJ2-1; 9 bases agree with TRBD2. V shed 1 base, J shed 4 bases, and the junction held 11 bases outside the gene matches. CDR3 length: 18 amino acids. From germline, CDR1 is SGHVS and CDR2 FQNEAQ. CDR3 loop: CASSLGRVAGGDYNEQFF. Written as DNA, the CDR3 is TGTGCCAGCAGCTTAGGACGTGTGGCGGGAGGGGATTACAATGAGCAGTTCTTC.

CDR3 region: CASSGDSGANTDTQYF. The CDR3 coding sequence is TGTGCCAGCAGTGGCGATAGCGGGGCAAACACAGATACGCAGTATTTT. The V call is TRBV2, the J call TRBJ2-3, with TRBD2 matching 8 bases. V dropped 4 bases and J dropped 2; count of bases not matched to a gene: 8. The CDR3 is 16 residues long. CDR1 is SNHLY, CDR2 FYNNEI, per germline.

This clonotype has just a few counts. The V gene is TRBV30, the J gene TRBJ2-2; D is perhaps TRBD1 (6 bases). Germline CDR1 is GTSNPN and CDR2 is SVGIG (reference sequence). CDR3 length: 13 amino acids. V gave up 3 bases and J gave up 6 bases, with 11 bases separating them. The CDR3 nucleotides are TGTGCCTGGAGCACAGGGTTCTCCGGGGAGCTGTTTTTT. This encodes CAWSTGFSGELFF.

This clonotype appeared a few times. The chain carries TRBV5-1 and TRBJ1-5; D call uncertain. Trimming removed 4 bases at V and 6 bases at J, with 20 bases between. The CDR3 runs 16 residues. From germline, CDR1 is SGHRS and CDR2 YFSETQ. The DNA for the CDR3 is TGCGCCAGCAGCGAGTCCGGGCCCCAGCTTGGTCAGCCCCAGCATTTT. Translated, it gives CASSESGPQLGQPQHF.

This clonotype was seen only a few times. The rearrangement links TRBV7-9 to TRBJ2-3; 9 bases are shared with TRBD2. After removal of 4 bases from V and 4 bases from J, the junction contained 6 bases not matched to a gene. Germline CDR1 SEHNR, CDR2 FQNEAQ (reference sequence). The CDR3 has 15 residues. The CDR3 nucleotides read TGTGCCAGCAGCTCCACTAGCGGGCAGCCAGATACGCAGTATTTT. Translated: CASSSTSGQPDTQYF.

V usage is TRBV18 and J usage is TRBJ2-7; D is uncertain. CDR1 and CDR2 (germline): KGHSH, LQKENI. V lost 4 bases and J 3 bases, leaving 31 bases between the germline ends. The CDR3 spans 20 residues. The CDR3 DNA reads TGTGCCAGCTCACTCTACCGACCACCCGCCGGGCCCTTAGTGAGCTACGAGCAGTACTTC. Translation gives CASSLYRPPAGPLVSYEQYF.

This clonotype was counted many times. The V call is TRBV4-3, the J call TRBJ2-1; TRBD2 matches at 9 bases. V lost 0 bases, J lost 2 bases, and 8 bases stayed unmatched. There are 18 residues in the CDR3. CDR1 LGHNA and CDR2 YSLEER come from the germline V gene. The DNA for the CDR3 is TGCGCCAGCAGCCAAGAATCGATAGCGGGAGACACCTACAATGAGCAGTTCTTC. Amino acid sequence: CASSQESIAGDTYNEQFF.

This sequence joins TRBV6-5 and TRBJ2-1; 11 nucleotides agree with TRBD2. The germline CDR1 and CDR2 sequences are MNHEY and SVGAGI. V was clipped by 4 bases and J by 7 bases; unmatched bases: 9. This CDR3 comprises 16 residues. DNA for the CDR3: TGTGCCAGCAGTTCGATAGCGGGAGGGCCGTGGAATGAGCAGTTCTTC. The encoded protein is CASSSIAGGPWNEQFF.

This clonotype was picked up a small number of times. The chain uses TRBV7-9 and TRBJ1-1; 7 bases agree with TRBD1. The V gene's germline CDR1 is SEHNR and CDR2 FQNEAQ (reference sequence). There are 12 residues in the CDR3. V gave up 1 base and J gave up 10 bases; unmatched junction bases: 3. CDR3 in DNA: TGTGCCAGCAGCTTAGGCGACAGGGCAGCTTTCTTT. Translation gives CASSLGDRAAFF.

The chain carries TRBV5-6 and TRBJ2-1; 11 nucleotides line up with TRBD2. J lost 2 bases, V lost 1 base, and 8 bases had no gene match. This CDR3 contains 18 residues. Germline assignment: CDR1 SGHDT and CDR2 YYEEEE. CDR3: CASSLMGLAGGTYNEQFF. The CDR3 bases are TGTGCCAGCAGCTTGATGGGGCTAGCGGGAGGTACCTACAATGAGCAGTTCTTC.